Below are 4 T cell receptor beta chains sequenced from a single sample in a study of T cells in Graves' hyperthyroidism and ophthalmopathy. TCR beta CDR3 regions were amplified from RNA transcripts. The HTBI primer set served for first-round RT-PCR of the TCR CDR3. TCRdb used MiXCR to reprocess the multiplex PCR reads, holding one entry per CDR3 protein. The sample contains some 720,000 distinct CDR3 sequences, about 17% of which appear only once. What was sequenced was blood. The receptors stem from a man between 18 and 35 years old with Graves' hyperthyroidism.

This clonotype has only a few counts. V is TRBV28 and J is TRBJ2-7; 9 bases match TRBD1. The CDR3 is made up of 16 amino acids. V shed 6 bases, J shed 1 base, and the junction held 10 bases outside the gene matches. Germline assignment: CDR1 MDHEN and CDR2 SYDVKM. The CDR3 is CASSPLGQGFSYEQYF. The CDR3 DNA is TGTGCCAGCAGCCCTCTCGGACAGGGGTTTTCCTACGAGCAGTACTTC.

The CDR3 here is CASSSPGLAGVTGELFF. CDR3 coding DNA: TGTGCCAGCAGTTCGCCGGGACTAGCGGGCGTCACCGGGGAGCTGTTTTTT. The chain has TRBV27 and TRBJ2-2; 12 bases line up with TRBD2. The germline V gene encodes CDR1 MNHEY and CDR2 SMNVEV (reference sequence). The CDR3 consists of 17 residues. Losses at the gene ends were 4 bases for V and 4 bases for J; bases not matched to a gene: 7.

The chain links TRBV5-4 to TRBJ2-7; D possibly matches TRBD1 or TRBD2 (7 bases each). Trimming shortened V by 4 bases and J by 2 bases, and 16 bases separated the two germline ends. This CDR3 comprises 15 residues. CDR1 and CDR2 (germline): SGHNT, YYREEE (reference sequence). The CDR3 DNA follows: TGTGCCAGCAGCCGGGAGGCGACAGGGACCTACGAGCAGTACTTC. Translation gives CASSREATGTYEQYF.

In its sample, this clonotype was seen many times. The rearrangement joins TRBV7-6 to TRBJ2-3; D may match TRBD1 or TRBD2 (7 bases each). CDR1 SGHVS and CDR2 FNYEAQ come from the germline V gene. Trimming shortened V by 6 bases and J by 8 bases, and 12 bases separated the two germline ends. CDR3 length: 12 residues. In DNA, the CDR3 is TGTGCCAGCAGTCCCAGGGGGGGTACGCAGTATTTT. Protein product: CASSPRGGTQYF.